One sample yielded the 30 T cell receptor beta chains listed below, sequenced in a study of long-term antiretroviral therapy in people with HIV. The assay, immunoSEQ v3.0, was run at survey level. The assay was immunoSEQ multiplex PCR, and TCRdb's table has in-frame clones only and misses some. The sample lists approximately 45,000 clones; around nine tenths were seen once. This specimen was unsorted PBMCs, taken 0.1 years before starting antiretroviral therapy. All receptors derive from a woman aged 45-65 years with HIV.

The chain carries TRBV30 and TRBJ2-2; the D gene could be TRBD1 or TRBD2 (6 bases each). Germline V gene sequence: CDR1 GTSNPN, CDR2 SVGIG (reference sequence). The ends were cut back, 5 bases at V and 4 bases at J, with 14 bases in the middle. The CDR3 consists of 14 residues. The CDR3 loop is CAWGRKGGTGELFF. DNA of the CDR3: TGTGCCTGGGGGAGGAAGGGGGGCACCGGGGAGCTGTTTTTT.

The rearrangement links TRBV11-2 to TRBJ2-5; the match to TRBD2 covers 11 bases. Germline-derived CDR1 and CDR2 are SGHAT and FQNNGV. V was clipped by 1 base and J by 3 bases; unmatched bases: 13. CDR3 length: 19 amino acids. Here the CDR3 DNA reads TGTGCCAGCAGCTTAGGGTCTAGCGGGGGGCCTCTTCGCAAAGAGACCCAGTACTTC. Translation gives CASSLGSSGGPLRKETQYF.

The rearrangement links TRBV7-9 to TRBJ1-6; D ambiguous. Germline-derived CDR1 and CDR2 are SEHNR and FQNEAQ (reference sequence). With 4 bases removed from V and 7 bases from J, the gap between germline ends came to 8 bases. The CDR3 runs 13 residues. DNA for the CDR3: TGTGCCAGCAGCTCCGTCCCGAATTCACCCCTCCACTTT. Translated: CASSSVPNSPLHF. Full variable domain (outside the CDR3, taken from reference TRBV7-9 and TRBJ1-6): DTGVSQNPRHKITKRGQNVTFRCDPISEHNRLYWYRQTLGQGPEFLTYFQNEAQLEKSRLLSDRFSAERPKGSFSTLEIQRTEQGDSAMYLCASSSVPNSPLHFGNGTRLTVT.

This clone was counted a single time. The V and J genes are TRBV7-6 and TRBJ2-6; possibly TRBD1 for D (5 bases). The CDR3 is 18 amino acids. CDR1 SGHVS and CDR2 FNYEAQ come from the germline V gene. Trimming took 2 bases from V and 0 from J, leaving 14 bases between them. CDR3: CASSLSIGAPSGANVLTF. CDR3 nucleotide sequence: TGTGCCAGCAGCTTATCTATAGGGGCACCCTCTGGGGCCAACGTCCTGACTTTC.

The chain joins TRBV15 to TRBJ1-1; D is uncertain. Germline V gene lookup returns CDR1 LNHNV and CDR2 YYDKDF (reference sequence). Trimming shortened V by 0 bases and J by 1 base, and 15 bases separated the two germline ends. The CDR3 has 17 residues. CDR3 in amino acids: CATSRDREGVSNTEAFF. The CDR3 DNA sequence: TGTGCCACCAGCAGAGATCGTGAGGGAGTCTCGAACACTGAAGCTTTCTTT.

CDR3 in DNA: TGTGCCAGCAGCGTGGGACTCGCATCCTACAATGAGCAGTTCTTC. The encoded protein is CASSVGLASYNEQFF. V usage is TRBV7-3 and J usage is TRBJ2-1, with D possibly matching TRBD2 (6 bases). V lost 5 bases and J lost 1, with 12 bases in between. The CDR3 sequence is 15 residues long. CDR1 and CDR2 from the germline V gene are SGHTA and FQGTGA.

The chain links TRBV7-9 to TRBJ2-3; TRBD2 agrees at 12 bases. The V and J ends lost 4 bases and 4 bases, in that order; junction bases with no gene match: 6. This CDR3 has 16 residues. In germline, CDR1 is SEHNR, CDR2 FQNEAQ (reference sequence). The CDR3 protein is CASSSLTSGGADTQYF. The DNA for the CDR3 is TGTGCCAGCAGCTCTTTGACTAGCGGGGGAGCAGATACGCAGTATTTT. Using reference TRBV7-9 and TRBJ2-3 for the parts outside the CDR3, the full variable domain is DTGVSQNPRHKITKRGQNVTFRCDPISEHNRLYWYRQTLGQGPEFLTYFQNEAQLEKSRLLSDRFSAERPKGSFSTLEIQRTEQGDSAMYLCASSSLTSGGADTQYFGPGTRLTVL.

The V call is TRBV7-9, the J call TRBJ2-1; 10 positions agree with TRBD2. With V trimmed by 4 bases and J by 0 bases, 9 bases remained unmatched. Germline V gene data show CDR1 as SEHNR and CDR2 as FQNEAQ (reference sequence). The CDR3 runs 18 residues. The CDR3 DNA sequence: TGTGCCAGCAGCTACGCGGGTAGCGGGAGGAGCTCCTACAATGAGCAGTTCTTC. Its protein is CASSYAGSGRSSYNEQFF. The full variable domain, in which reference TRBV7-9 and TRBJ2-1 provide the parts outside the CDR3, is DTGVSQNPRHKITKRGQNVTFRCDPISEHNRLYWYRQTLGQGPEFLTYFQNEAQLEKSRLLSDRFSAERPKGSFSTLEIQRTEQGDSAMYLCASSYAGSGRSSYNEQFFGPGTRLTVL.

The chain combines TRBV5-8 with TRBJ1-5; the match to TRBD1 covers 7 bases. There are 15 residues in the CDR3. V lost 0 bases, J lost 6 bases, and 6 bases stayed unmatched. Germline-derived CDR1 and CDR2 are SGHTS and YDEGEE. The chain's CDR3 is CASSLAGQSRQPQHF. CDR3 nucleotide sequence: TGTGCCAGCAGCTTGGCGGGACAGTCTCGTCAGCCCCAGCATTTT.

This clone occurred once. The chain carries TRBV7-6 and TRBJ1-5; 8 bases map to TRBD1. The V gene end was trimmed by 2 bases and the J gene end by 7 bases; junction bases not matched to a gene: 1. This CDR3 comprises 13 residues. Germline values: CDR1 SGHVS, CDR2 FNYEAQ. Here the CDR3 DNA reads TGTGCCAGCAGCTTACCAGGGGGCCAGCCCCAGCATTTT. Protein sequence: CASSLPGGQPQHF.

The chain joins TRBV11-1 to TRBJ2-5; 8 nucleotides match TRBD2. Germline V gene sequence: CDR1 SGHAT, CDR2 FQDESV (reference sequence). This CDR3 comprises 14 residues. Trimming at V came to 3 bases and at J to 2 bases, leaving 2 bases not matched to a gene. Here the CDR3 reads CASSFRGGQETQYF. The CDR3 nucleotides are TGTGCCAGCAGCTTCCGGGGGGGTCAAGAGACCCAGTACTTC.

The chain uses TRBV5-6 and TRBJ1-1, with D perhaps TRBD1 (5 bases). The CDR3 spans 16 residues. V shed 5 bases and J shed 1 base, with 18 bases lying between them. The germline V gene has CDR1 SGHDT and CDR2 YYEEEE. The CDR3 loop is CASSLLSVRANTEAFF. The CDR3 DNA follows: TGTGCCAGCAGTTTACTATCGGTCAGGGCGAACACTGAAGCTTTCTTT.

The V and J genes are TRBV6-5 and TRBJ2-1; the D call may be TRBD1 or TRBD2 (5 bases each). Looked up from germline, CDR1 is MNHEY and CDR2 is SVGAGI. The CDR3 extends over 12 amino acids. V dropped 2 bases and J dropped 6 bases, with 5 bases sitting between them. The CDR3 here is CASSYGGNEQFF. The CDR3 DNA reads TGTGCCAGCAGTTACGGGGGCAATGAGCAGTTCTTC.

As DNA, the CDR3 is TGTGCCAGCAGCTCCCCAAGCGGACTAGCGGGGTCGGAGACCCAGTACTTC. The encoded protein is CASSSPSGLAGSETQYF. The chain combines TRBV5-4 with TRBJ2-5; 12 nucleotides align to TRBD2. CDR1 and CDR2 (germline): SGHNT, YYREEE (reference sequence). J gave up 5 bases and V 3 bases, and 11 bases lay outside the gene matches. The CDR3 contains 17 residues.

The V and J genes are TRBV7-9 and TRBJ2-2; 10 nucleotides align to TRBD1. The length of the CDR3 is 15 residues. Losses at the gene ends were 3 bases for V and 3 bases for J; bases not matched to a gene: 1. Looked up from germline, CDR1 is SEHNR and CDR2 is FQNEAQ (reference sequence). For the CDR3, the DNA is TGTGCCAGCAGCTTTGGACAGGGGGACACCGGGGAGCTGTTTTTT. Protein sequence: CASSFGQGDTGELFF.

V usage is TRBV9 and J usage is TRBJ1-1, with 8 bases that match TRBD1. CDR3 size: 15 residues. Losses at the gene ends were 5 bases for V and 2 bases for J; bases not matched to a gene: 8. Per germline, CDR1 SGDLS and CDR2 YYNGEE. This CDR3 reads CASSILQGVNTEAFF. CDR3 coding DNA: TGTGCCAGCAGTATACTACAGGGGGTAAACACTGAAGCTTTCTTT.

This rearrangement joins TRBV6-6 to TRBJ1-2; tentatively, D is TRBD1 (5 bases). CDR1 is MNHNY, CDR2 SVGAGI, per germline (reference sequence). The V end was cut by 6 bases, the J end by 5 bases, with 16 bases between. CDR3 length equals 14 residues. The CDR3 here is CASRNLDGTYGYTF. The CDR3 region has the DNA TGTGCCAGCAGAAACCTTGACGGGACGTATGGCTACACCTTC.

This clone was observed a single time. CDR3 protein: CASSLQGGQETQYF. Here the CDR3 DNA reads TGCGCCAGCAGCTTGCAAGGGGGCCAAGAGACCCAGTACTTC. This sequence joins TRBV5-1 and TRBJ2-5, with D perhaps matching TRBD1 (6 bases). The germline V and J ends were trimmed by 1 base and 1 base, with 8 bases remaining between them. CDR3 size: 14 residues. Germline V CDR1 and CDR2: SGHRS, YFSETQ.

V usage is TRBV2 and J usage is TRBJ1-3, with D perhaps TRBD1 (6 bases). Trimming cost V 6 bases and J 0 bases, with 12 bases left between them. The CDR3 is 15 residues long. Looked up from germline, CDR1 is SNHLY and CDR2 is FYNNEI. The CDR3 spells CASSPTGSSGNTIYF. CDR3 bases: TGTGCCAGCAGCCCCACAGGGAGCTCTGGAAACACCATATATTTT.

This rearrangement joins TRBV10-3 to TRBJ1-1; tentatively, D is TRBD1 (6 bases). Germline CDR1 and CDR2: ENHRY and SYGVKD. The V end was cut by 2 bases, the J end by 6 bases, with 16 bases between. The CDR3 sequence is 15 residues long. The CDR3 protein is CAISELGGGRAEAFF. In DNA form, the CDR3 reads TGTGCCATCAGTGAGCTTGGTGGGGGGCGTGCTGAAGCTTTCTTT.

The chain uses TRBV7-3 and TRBJ2-5; D not certain. Looked up from germline, CDR1 is SGHTA and CDR2 is FQGTGA. The CDR3 has 14 amino acids. V lost 0 bases and J 4 bases, leaving 9 bases between the germline ends. CDR3 sequence reads: CASSLTGFSETQYF. Here the CDR3 DNA reads TGTGCCAGCAGCTTAACCGGGTTTTCAGAGACCCAGTACTTC.

The chain employs TRBV7-6 and TRBJ1-2, with D possibly TRBD1 on 6 matching bases. The germline V gene encodes CDR1 SGHVS and CDR2 FNYEAQ. This CDR3 is built from 17 residues. The V end lost 4 bases, the J end lost 4 bases, and 22 bases lay between the germline ends. The CDR3 DNA reads TGTGCCAGCAGCTCACGGCCGGGGGGGGGCTTCGGCTATGGCTACACCTTC. This translates into CASSSRPGGGFGYGYTF.

The chain is built from TRBV14 and TRBJ1-1; 7 nucleotides align to TRBD1. Germline lookup yields CDR1 SGHDN and CDR2 FVKESK. Trimming removed 6 bases from V and 6 bases from J; junction bases left unmatched: 10. This CDR3 has 14 amino acids. The CDR3 region has the DNA TGTGCCAGCAGTTCGACAGGGAAAGGGGCTGAAGCTTTCTTT. This sequence encodes CASSSTGKGAEAFF.

The chain recombines TRBV5-4 with TRBJ1-3; tentatively, D is TRBD1 (5 bases). The CDR3 has 14 residues. CDR1 and CDR2 (germline): SGHNT, YYREEE (reference sequence). Trimming took off 4 bases at V and 4 bases at J, with 12 bases between the two ends. The CDR3: CASSVGTPGNTIYF. CDR3 DNA sequence: TGTGCCAGCAGCGTCGGGACTCCAGGAAACACCATATATTTT.

The CDR3 protein is CASSAGVRGNTEAFF. CDR3 sequence (DNA): TGTGCCAGCAGTGCAGGGGTTCGGGGGAACACTGAAGCTTTCTTT. The chain joins TRBV2 to TRBJ1-1; weak D call: TRBD1 (6 bases). Trimming cost V 4 bases and J 1 base, with 13 bases left between them. The length of the CDR3 is 15 residues. Germline V gives CDR1 SNHLY, CDR2 FYNNEI.

The chain uses TRBV7-9 and TRBJ2-7; D unclear. V lost 5 bases, J lost 1 base, and 15 bases lay in between. The CDR3 is 15 residues long. CDR1 is SEHNR and CDR2 is FQNEAQ in the germline V gene (reference sequence). CDR3 DNA sequence: TGTGCCAGCAGCCTGGACCGAGGTTGGTCCTACGAGCAGTACTTC. This codes for CASSLDRGWSYEQYF.

The chain is built from TRBV5-4 and TRBJ2-3; 10 nucleotides align to TRBD2. Germline V gene data show CDR1 as SGHNT and CDR2 as YYREEE (reference sequence). The CDR3 length is 17 residues. The ends lost 6 bases at V and 2 bases at J; junction bases unmatched: 12. CDR3: CASNNLGAGGHTDTQYF. The CDR3 DNA reads TGTGCCAGCAACAATCTTGGAGCGGGGGGGCACACAGATACGCAGTATTTT.

This chain uses TRBV18 with TRBJ2-7, with D tentatively TRBD1 or TRBD2 (5 bases each). There are 14 residues in the CDR3. The V gene's germline CDR1 is KGHSH and CDR2 LQKENI. V was shortened by 4 bases and J by 5 bases, with 15 bases between the two germline ends. CDR3 sequence: CASSQSGAKDEQYF. CDR3 DNA sequence: TGTGCCAGCTCACAATCCGGGGCCAAGGACGAGCAGTACTTC.

The rearrangement joins TRBV4-1 to TRBJ1-1, with 7 bases fitting TRBD1. CDR1 and CDR2 from the germline V gene are MGHRA and YSYEKL. The J segment lost 8 bases and the V segment lost 4 bases, leaving 13 bases of the junction unmatched. The CDR3 loop spans 15 amino acids. CDR3 DNA: TGCGCCAGCAGCCCTGGGACAGCACAATTGCAAGAAGCTTTCTTT. Amino acids: CASSPGTAQLQEAFF.

This clone appeared a few times. The rearrangement uses TRBV30 and TRBJ1-5, with D uncertain. CDR3 size: 13 residues. Trimming stripped 3 bases from V and 5 bases from J, with 11 bases between. The germline V gene encodes CDR1 GTSNPN and CDR2 SVGIG (reference sequence). Here the CDR3 reads CAWSDGWYQPQHF. CDR3 coding DNA: TGTGCCTGGAGCGATGGGTGGTATCAGCCCCAGCATTTT.